This is a list of T cell receptor beta chains from one sample in a study of T cells in localized non-small cell lung cancer. The method was immunoSEQ multiplex PCR; TCRdb's version includes in-frame clones alone and lacks a portion of them. The sample lists around 1,600 clones, roughly a quarter occurring once. The material sequenced was normal lung tissue next to the tumor, taken before any cancer treatment. The origin of the receptors is an older male donor with stage II lung adenocarcinoma. Each CDR3 is given with its conserved first and last residue. Fields, in order: CDR3 DNA, CDR3 protein, clone size, J gene, D gene, V gene. The D gene is left open where the match is weak. Clone size is given for some rows only: seen once, a few or many times, or a class if the clone is expanded.

DNA: TGCGCCAGCAGCTTGGTAGGGGGCGCAGGATATGGCTACACCTTC; CDR3: CASSLVGGAGYGYTF; size: NA; J: TRBJ1-2; D: TRBD1; V: TRBV5-1
DNA: TGTGCCAGCTCACCCGCGACTTTCCGGGGGAATGAGCAGTTCTTC; CDR3: CASSPATFRGNEQFF; size: NA; J: TRBJ2-1; D: NA; V: TRBV18
DNA: TGTGCCAGTACACAGTACACCGGGGAGCTGTTTTTT; CDR3: CASTQYTGELFF; size: NA; J: TRBJ2-2; D: NA; V: TRBV19
DNA: TGTGCCAGCTCGGCCCTAGTTGTCAGCGGAACAGACCCTAACACTGAAGCTTTCTTT; CDR3: CASSALVVSGTDPNTEAFF; size: few; J: TRBJ1-1; D: NA; V: TRBV18
DNA: TGTGCCAGCAGTGACTGGCAGCCCCAGCATTTT; CDR3: CASSDWQPQHF; size: NA; J: TRBJ1-5; D: NA; V: TRBV6-9
DNA: TGTGCCAGCAGCCGTACGCAGGGACCCAATCAGCCCCAGCATTTT; CDR3: CASSRTQGPNQPQHF; size: few; J: TRBJ1-5; D: NA; V: TRBV6-8
DNA: TGTGCCAGCAGCTTAGGGGGGGTTAGCTCCTACAATGAGCAGTTCTTC; CDR3: CASSLGGVSSYNEQFF; size: NA; J: TRBJ2-1; D: NA; V: TRBV11-3
DNA: TGTGCCAGCAGTGCGGCCCCAGGAACCGGGGAGCTGTTTTTT; CDR3: CASSAAPGTGELFF; size: NA; J: TRBJ2-2; D: NA; V: TRBV6-8
DNA: TGTGCCAGCAGTTACAAGACAGGGTACCAGCCCCAGCATTTT; CDR3: CASSYKTGYQPQHF; size: NA; J: TRBJ1-5; D: TRBD1; V: TRBV6-8
DNA: TGTGCCTACCTAGACAGGTACGTCATGAACACTGAAGCTTTCTTT; CDR3: CAYLDRYVMNTEAFF; size: large; J: TRBJ1-1; D: NA; V: TRBV30
DNA: TGTGCCAGCTCACCGGCTACAGGCCCGGGTAATGAGCCCCAGCATTTT; CDR3: CASSPATGPGNEPQHF; size: NA; J: TRBJ1-5; D: NA; V: TRBV18
DNA: TGTGCCAGCAGCTTAGGGCACAGCTATACCTACGAGCAGTACTTC; CDR3: CASSLGHSYTYEQYF; size: NA; J: TRBJ2-7; D: NA; V: TRBV11-3
DNA: TGTGCCAGCAGCCCTCGGCTAATGAACACTGAAGCTTTCTTT; CDR3: CASSPRLMNTEAFF; size: NA; J: TRBJ1-1; D: NA; V: TRBV9
DNA: TGTGCCAGTAGTATAGAGAGGAAGACTGAAGCTTTCTTT; CDR3: CASSIERKTEAFF; size: few; J: TRBJ1-1; D: NA; V: TRBV19
DNA: TGTGCCAGCAGAGTAGGCAGGGGGACAGGCACTGAAGCTTTCTTT; CDR3: CASRVGRGTGTEAFF; size: NA; J: TRBJ1-1; D: TRBD1; V: TRBV6-7
DNA: TGTGCCAGCAGTTCGTTCGTGGCCTCCGATAGCGGGAGCAATGAGCAGTTCTTC; CDR3: CASSSFVASDSGSNEQFF; size: NA; J: TRBJ2-1; D: TRBD2; V: TRBV6-8
DNA: TGTGCCAGCAGCGTAGGGGACGGTGAGCAGTTCTTC; CDR3: CASSVGDGEQFF; size: few; J: TRBJ2-1; D: NA; V: TRBV9
DNA: TGTGCCACCAGCCGGGACAGGGAAAATCGGGAGCAGTACTTC; CDR3: CATSRDRENREQYF; size: NA; J: TRBJ2-7; D: TRBD1; V: TRBV15